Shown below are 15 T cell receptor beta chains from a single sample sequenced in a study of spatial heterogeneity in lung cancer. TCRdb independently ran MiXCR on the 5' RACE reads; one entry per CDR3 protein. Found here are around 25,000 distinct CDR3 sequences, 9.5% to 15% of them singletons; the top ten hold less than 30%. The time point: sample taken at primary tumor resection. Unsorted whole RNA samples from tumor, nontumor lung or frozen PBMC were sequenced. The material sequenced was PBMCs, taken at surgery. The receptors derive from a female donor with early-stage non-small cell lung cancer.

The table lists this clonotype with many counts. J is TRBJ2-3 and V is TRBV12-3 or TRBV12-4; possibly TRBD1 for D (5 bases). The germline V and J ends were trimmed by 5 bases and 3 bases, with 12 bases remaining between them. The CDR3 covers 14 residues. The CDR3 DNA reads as TGTGCCAGCAGTCAGGGTAGGGCTACAGATACGCAGTATTTT. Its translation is CASSQGRATDTQYF.

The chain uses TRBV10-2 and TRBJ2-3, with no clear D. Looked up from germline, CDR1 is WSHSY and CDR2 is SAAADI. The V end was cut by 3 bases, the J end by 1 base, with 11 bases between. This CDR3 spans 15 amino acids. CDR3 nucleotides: TGCGCCAGCAGTGAAATAGGCTATCGCACAGATACGCAGTATTTT. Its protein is CASSEIGYRTDTQYF.

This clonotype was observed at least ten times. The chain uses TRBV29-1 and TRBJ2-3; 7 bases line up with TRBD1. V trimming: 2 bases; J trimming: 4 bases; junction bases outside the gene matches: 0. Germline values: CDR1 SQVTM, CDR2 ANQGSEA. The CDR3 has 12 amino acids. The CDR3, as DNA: TGCAGCGTTGAACAGGGGGCAGATACGCAGTATTTT. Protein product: CSVEQGADTQYF.

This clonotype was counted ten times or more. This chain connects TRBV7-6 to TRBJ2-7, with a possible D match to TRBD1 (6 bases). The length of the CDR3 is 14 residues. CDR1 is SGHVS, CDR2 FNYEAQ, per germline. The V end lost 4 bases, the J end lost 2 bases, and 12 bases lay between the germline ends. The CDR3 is CASSSSGHPYEQYF. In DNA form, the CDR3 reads TGTGCCAGCAGCTCCTCGGGACACCCCTACGAGCAGTACTTC.

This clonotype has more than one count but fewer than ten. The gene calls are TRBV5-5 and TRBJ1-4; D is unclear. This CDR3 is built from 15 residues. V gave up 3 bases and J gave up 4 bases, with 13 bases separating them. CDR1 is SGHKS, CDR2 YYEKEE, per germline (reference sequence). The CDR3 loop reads CASSWSTGYNEKLFF. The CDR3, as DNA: TGTGCCAGCAGCTGGTCGACGGGTTATAATGAAAAACTGTTTTTT.

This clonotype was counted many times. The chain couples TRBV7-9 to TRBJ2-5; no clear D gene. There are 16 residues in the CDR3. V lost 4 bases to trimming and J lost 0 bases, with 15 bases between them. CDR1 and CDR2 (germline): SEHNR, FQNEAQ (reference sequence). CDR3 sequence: CASSSTATLYQETQYF. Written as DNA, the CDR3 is TGTGCCAGCAGCTCCACAGCAACCCTTTACCAAGAGACCCAGTACTTC.

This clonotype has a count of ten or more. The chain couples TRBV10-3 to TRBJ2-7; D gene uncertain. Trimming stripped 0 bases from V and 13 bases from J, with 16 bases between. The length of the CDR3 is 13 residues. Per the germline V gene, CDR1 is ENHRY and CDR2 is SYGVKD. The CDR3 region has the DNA TGTGCCATCAGTGAGTCCGCCGTGGCCAATGGCTACTTC. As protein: CAISESAVANGYF.

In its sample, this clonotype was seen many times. CDR3 loop: CASSLEGQGVDTQYF. CDR3 DNA sequence: TGTGCCAGCAGCTTGGAGGGACAGGGGGTAGATACGCAGTATTTT. V and J are TRBV7-2 and TRBJ2-3; 11 bases agree with TRBD1. V dropped 3 bases and J dropped 5; count of bases not matched to a gene: 4. CDR3 length: 15 amino acids. Germline V gives CDR1 SGHTA, CDR2 FQGNSA.

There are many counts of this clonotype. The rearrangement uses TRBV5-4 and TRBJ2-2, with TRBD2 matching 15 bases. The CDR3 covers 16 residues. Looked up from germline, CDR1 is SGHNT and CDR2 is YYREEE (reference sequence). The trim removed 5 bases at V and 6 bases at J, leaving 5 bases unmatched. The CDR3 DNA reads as TGTGCCAGCAGTCTCGGACTAGCGGGGGGGGCCGGGGAGCTGTTTTTT. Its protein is CASSLGLAGGAGELFF.

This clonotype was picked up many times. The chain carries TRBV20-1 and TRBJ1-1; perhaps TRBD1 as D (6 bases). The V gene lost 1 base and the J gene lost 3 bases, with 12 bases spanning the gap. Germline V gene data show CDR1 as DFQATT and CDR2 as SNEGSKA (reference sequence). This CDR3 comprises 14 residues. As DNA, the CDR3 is TGCAGTGCTAGAGTTGGGGACACAGACACTGAAGCTTTCTTT. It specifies CSARVGDTDTEAFF.

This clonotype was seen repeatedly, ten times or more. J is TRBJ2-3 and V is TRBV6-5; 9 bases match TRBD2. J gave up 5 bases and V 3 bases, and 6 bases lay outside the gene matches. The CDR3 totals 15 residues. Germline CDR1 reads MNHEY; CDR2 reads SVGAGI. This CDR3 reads CASSYSLAGQDTQYF. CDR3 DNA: TGTGCCAGCAGTTATTCTCTAGCGGGGCAAGATACGCAGTATTTT.

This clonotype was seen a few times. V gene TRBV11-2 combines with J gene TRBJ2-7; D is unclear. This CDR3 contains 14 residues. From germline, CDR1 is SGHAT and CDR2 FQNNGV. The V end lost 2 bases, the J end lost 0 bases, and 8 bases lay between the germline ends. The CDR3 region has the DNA TGTGCCAGCAGCTTACTTCGGAGCTCCTACGAGCAGTACGTC. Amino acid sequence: CASSLLRSSYEQYV.

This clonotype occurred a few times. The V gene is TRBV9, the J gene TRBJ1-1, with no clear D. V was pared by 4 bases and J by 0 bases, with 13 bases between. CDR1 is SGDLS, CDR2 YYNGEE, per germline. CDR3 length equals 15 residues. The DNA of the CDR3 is TGTGCCAGCAGCCCAAGAGGAGGGCTGAACACTGAAGCTTTCTTT. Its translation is CASSPRGGLNTEAFF.

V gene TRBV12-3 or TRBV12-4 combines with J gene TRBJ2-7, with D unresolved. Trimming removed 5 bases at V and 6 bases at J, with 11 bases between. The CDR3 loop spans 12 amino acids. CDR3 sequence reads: CASSPNRLEQYV. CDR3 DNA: TGTGCCAGCAGTCCCAATCGTCTCGAGCAGTACGTC.

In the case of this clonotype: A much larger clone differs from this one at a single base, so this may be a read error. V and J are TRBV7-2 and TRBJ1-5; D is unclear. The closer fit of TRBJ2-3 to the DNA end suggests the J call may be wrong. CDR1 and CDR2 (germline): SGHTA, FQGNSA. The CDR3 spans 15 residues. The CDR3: CASSPTGLSNQPQYF. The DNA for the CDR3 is TGTGCCAGCAGCCCTACGGGCCTTAGCAATCAGCCCCAGTATTTT.